This T cell receptor beta chain was captured in a study of T cells after yellow fever vaccination. From the 5' RACE reads, TCRdb called clonotypes with MiXCR, one entry per CDR3 protein. This sample has under 250,000 distinct CDR3 sequences, with 6.9% found just once. The study's findings and limits: The booster response re-showed most primary clones: approximately 97% CD4, approximately 90% CD8.

Germline V gene sequence: CDR1 SGHRS, CDR2 YFSETQ. Trimming pared 8 bases from V and 0 bases from J, leaving 21 bases between. The CDR3 totals 17 residues. This clonotype was recorded a few times. Its antigen remains unknown. The rearrangement uses TRBV5-1 and TRBJ2-1, with D perhaps assigned TRBD1 or TRBD2 (6 bases each). Sequencing used CD4+ T cells sorted from PBMCs, obtained 15 days after the yellow fever booster vaccination. This TCR came from a man aged 25 to 40 who received the YFV17D yellow fever vaccine. CDR3 in DNA: TGCGCCAGTACCACCCTTTCGGGGGCGAGCTCCTACAATGAGCAGTTCTTC. This translates into CASTTLSGASSYNEQFF.